A single sample is the source of the 32 T cell receptor beta chains below, sequenced in a study of blood T cells in healthy people across ages. Together with a sample-barcoded 5' primer, a J-beta primer mix was included in a second PCR lasting 7 to 11 cycles. TCRdb called the 5' RACE reads again in MiXCR, with one record for every CDR3 protein. The sample lists more than 800,000 distinct CDR3 sequences, less than 50% occurring once. The sequenced sample was blood. The source is a woman between 55 and 75 years old in good health.

This chain joins TRBV28 and TRBJ2-6, with 9 bases identical to TRBD1. CDR1 is MDHEN and CDR2 is SYDVKM in the germline V gene. This CDR3 region has 20 residues. V shed 7 bases and J 0 bases; nucleotides not matched to a gene: 16. As DNA, the CDR3 is TGTGCCAGCATGACCACTCCGGGACAGGGCTTAGGCTCTGGGGCCAACGTCCTGACTTTC. This gives the protein CASMTTPGQGLGSGANVLTF.

V usage is TRBV7-8 and J usage is TRBJ2-3; D gene uncertain. In germline, CDR1 is SGHVS, CDR2 FQNEAQ. V gave up 6 bases and J gave up 9 bases, with 16 bases separating them. The CDR3 is 13 residues long. The DNA of the CDR3 is TGTGCCAGCAGAGTTAGTCAAGTTGGCACGCAGTATTTT. Residues: CASRVSQVGTQYF. The full variable domain, its missing parts supplied by reference TRBV7-8 and TRBJ2-3, is GAGVSQSPRYKVAKRGQDVALRCDPISGHVSLFWYQQALGQGPEFLTYFQNEAQLDKSGLPSDRFFAERPEGSVSTLKIQRTQQEDSAVYLCASRVSQVGTQYFGPGTRLTVL.

There are a few counts of this clonotype. V usage is TRBV25-1 and J usage is TRBJ2-1; 8 bases line up with TRBD1. Germline V gene data show CDR1 as MGHDK and CDR2 as SYGVNS. The CDR3 sequence is 17 residues long. V gave up 3 bases and J gave up 1 base; unmatched junction bases: 8. The CDR3 nucleotides are TGTGCCAGCAGTGACCGGACAGGGACGGGGTCCTACAATGAGCAGTTCTTC. Its translation is CASSDRTGTGSYNEQFF.

This clonotype was detected many times. The chain carries TRBV20-1 and TRBJ2-4, with no clear D. The germline V gene encodes CDR1 DFQATT and CDR2 SNEGSKA (reference sequence). The germline V and J ends were trimmed by 0 bases and 11 bases, with 8 bases remaining between them. The length of the CDR3 is 11 residues. This CDR3 is CSAREDPFQYF. The CDR3 DNA sequence: TGCAGTGCTAGAGAGGACCCATTTCAGTACTTC.

The V gene is TRBV20-1, the J gene TRBJ2-5; TRBD1 matches 9 bases. The J call could be wrong; TRBJ2-7 is a better fit for the DNA end. Germline V lookup: CDR1 DFQATT, CDR2 SNEGSKA (reference sequence). CDR3 length: 12 amino acids. The CDR3 DNA sequence: TGCAGTGAGCCGGGACAGGGTTACGAGCAGTACTTC. It translates to CSEPGQGYEQYF.

This clonotype was counted only a few times. J is TRBJ1-2 and V is TRBV29-1; possibly TRBD1 for D (6 bases). V lost 6 bases and J 4 bases, leaving 15 bases between the germline ends. The V gene's germline CDR1 is SQVTM and CDR2 ANQGSEA. CDR3 length: 13 amino acids. The CDR3 coding sequence is TGCAGCGTGAACAGGGAAACTAGCTATGGCTACACCTTC. Translating it yields CSVNRETSYGYTF. The variable domain in full, with the rest retrieved from reference TRBV29-1 and TRBJ1-2, is SAVISQKPSRDICQRGTSLTIQCQVDSQVTMMFWYRQQPGQSLTLIATANQGSEATYESGFVIDKFPISRPNLTFSTLTVSNMSPEDSSIYLCSVNRETSYGYTFGSGTRLTVV.

Only one count was recorded for this clonotype. This chain connects TRBV27 to TRBJ2-1; the match to TRBD1 covers 7 bases. This CDR3 has 14 residues. Per the germline V gene, CDR1 is MNHEY and CDR2 is SMNVEV (reference sequence). J lost 8 bases, V lost 5 bases, and 9 bases had no gene match. This CDR3 is CASSGRNRGDEQFF. CDR3 nucleotide sequence: TGTGCCAGCAGTGGCCGAAACAGGGGCGATGAGCAGTTCTTC.

A few counts support this clonotype. The gene calls are TRBV5-1 and TRBJ2-7, with D unresolved. Germline CDR1 SGHRS, CDR2 YFSETQ. The CDR3 length is 13 residues. V was cut by 1 base and J by 6 bases, with 11 bases left in between. As DNA, the CDR3 is TGCGCCAGCAGCTTGACGTCCGCCTTCGAGCAGTACTTC. It codes for CASSLTSAFEQYF.

This clonotype turned up a few times. As DNA, the CDR3 is TGCAGTGCCCCGAGCGGAGCATCCTACAATGAGCAGTACTTC. As protein: CSAPSGASYNEQYF. The gene calls are TRBV20-1 and TRBJ2-1, with D perhaps TRBD2 (5 bases). The end of the DNA aligns better with TRBJ2-7, so the J call may be wrong. The CDR3 totals 14 residues. Germline assignment: CDR1 DFQATT and CDR2 SNEGSKA (reference sequence).

In its sample, this clonotype was seen a few times. The rearrangement uses TRBV24-1 and TRBJ2-3, with TRBD2 matching 7 bases. CDR1 is KGHDR and CDR2 is SFDVKD in the germline V gene. The CDR3 consists of 15 residues. The junction had 7 bases not matched to a gene; V was cut back by 6 bases and J by 2 bases. The CDR3 bases are TGTGCCACCAGTCATTCTAGCGGATTCACAGATACGCAGTATTTT. It yields the protein CATSHSSGFTDTQYF.

The V and J genes are TRBV9 and TRBJ2-7, with TRBD2 matching over 7 bases. The closer fit of TRBJ2-5 to the DNA end suggests the J call may be wrong. Per germline, CDR1 SGDLS and CDR2 YYNGEE. This CDR3 is built from 15 residues. The CDR3 region is CASSVGPYGRETQYF. CDR3 DNA: TGTGCCAGCAGCGTAGGGCCTTACGGGAGGGAGACCCAGTACTTC.

The rearrangement joins TRBV9 to TRBJ2-3; D call uncertain. Germline CDR1 reads SGDLS; CDR2 reads YYNGEE. This CDR3 comprises 13 residues. The V end was cut by 0 bases, the J end by 4 bases, with 6 bases between. The chain's CDR3 is CASSVEESDTQYF. CDR3 DNA sequence: TGTGCCAGCAGCGTAGAGGAGTCAGATACGCAGTATTTT.

The rearrangement uses TRBV29-1 and TRBJ2-1; D ambiguous. The V and J ends lost 6 bases and 6 bases respectively, with 9 bases between them. This CDR3 is 11 amino acids long. CDR1 is SQVTM and CDR2 is ANQGSEA in the germline V gene. Written as DNA, the CDR3 is TGCAGCGTCCTGGGCTTCAATGAGCAGTTCTTC. This codes for CSVLGFNEQFF.

The chain recombines TRBV4-2 with TRBJ2-4; the match to TRBD2 covers 11 bases. The CDR3 consists of 19 residues. The V segment lost 1 base and the J segment 3 bases; nucleotides outside the gene matches: 11. CDR1 is LGHNA and CDR2 is YNFKEQ in the germline V gene. CDR3 in DNA: TGTGCCAGCAGCCAAGCCGAGCTAGCGGGAGGTGGAGGCAAAAACATTCAGTACTTC. It specifies CASSQAELAGGGGKNIQYF.

This clonotype was seen a handful of times. The chain couples TRBV5-1 to TRBJ2-4; TRBD1 is a possible D gene (6 bases). With the DNA end fitting TRBJ2-5 better, the J assignment may be wrong. CDR1 is SGHRS and CDR2 is YFSETQ in the germline V gene. There are 15 residues in the CDR3. The CDR3, as DNA: TGCGCCAGCAGCTTGGCCCGTGGGGGCTTACAGACCCAGTACTTC. It codes for CASSLARGGLQTQYF.

The chain carries TRBV27 and TRBJ2-7; D is unresolved. Trimming removed 6 bases at V and 2 bases at J, with 20 bases between. The germline gives CDR1 MNHEY, CDR2 SMNVEV (reference sequence). The CDR3 loop spans 16 amino acids. The CDR3 here is CASRPDRSPLPYEQYF. The CDR3, as DNA: TGTGCCAGCAGGCCAGACCGGAGCCCGCTCCCCTACGAGCAGTACTTC.

This chain uses TRBV28 with TRBJ2-7; D is ambiguous. V lost 6 bases and J 7 bases, leaving 10 bases between the germline ends. This CDR3 is 11 amino acids long. Germline values: CDR1 MDHEN, CDR2 SYDVKM. The CDR3 loop reads CASRASGEQYF. Here the CDR3 DNA reads TGTGCCAGCAGGGCTAGTGGGGAGCAGTACTTC.

The rearrangement joins TRBV19 to TRBJ2-3; 7 bases line up with TRBD2. The CDR3 consists of 15 residues. Germline CDR1 is LNHDA and CDR2 is SQIVND (reference sequence). V lost 7 bases to trimming and J lost 4 bases; unmatched junction nucleotides: 11. CDR3 bases: TGTGCCAGTAAGAAGGCGGGAGTGAACGCAGATACGCAGTATTTT. This gives the protein CASKKAGVNADTQYF.

The chain combines TRBV5-1 with TRBJ2-1, with 7 bases matching TRBD1. CDR1 and CDR2 (germline): SGHRS, YFSETQ. Trimming cost V 0 bases and J 5 bases; bases outside gene matches: 5. This CDR3 is 15 amino acids long. CDR3 protein: CASSLEGQPHNEQFF. The DNA for the CDR3 is TGCGCCAGCAGCTTGGAGGGACAGCCCCACAATGAGCAGTTCTTC.

This chain joins TRBV2 and TRBJ1-2; no reliable D call. CDR3 length equals 13 residues. V was trimmed by 4 bases and J by 5 bases, leaving 11 bases between them. Germline CDR1 is SNHLY and CDR2 is FYNNEI. CDR3 bases: TGTGCCAGCAGTGGCTCAATGAGTTATGGCTACACCTTC. This codes for CASSGSMSYGYTF.

In its sample, this clonotype was seen a few times. This chain joins TRBV7-2 and TRBJ2-4, with D uncertain. The DNA matches TRBJ2-7 better at its end, which makes the J call doubtful. The CDR3 consists of 12 residues. Germline CDR1 and CDR2: SGHTA and FQGNSA. CDR3 sequence: CASSLFSDEQYF. The CDR3 coding sequence is TGTGCCAGCAGCTTATTCAGCGACGAGCAGTACTTC.

V and J are TRBV27 and TRBJ1-5; D is unresolved. The CDR3 runs 14 residues. Per germline, CDR1 MNHEY and CDR2 SMNVEV (reference sequence). V shed 5 bases and J shed 5 bases, with 13 bases lying between them. The CDR3, as DNA: TGTGCCAGCAGTCCGATCGACCGAGATCAGCCCCAGCATTTT. Amino acids: CASSPIDRDQPQHF.

This clonotype was recorded many times. The chain uses TRBV15 and TRBJ2-1; possibly TRBD1 for D (5 bases). This CDR3 is built from 21 residues. Germline values: CDR1 LNHNV, CDR2 YYDKDF (reference sequence). V lost 1 base, J lost 5 bases, and 30 bases lay in between. The CDR3 loop is CATSRVVRDRHPRVRNNEQFF. The CDR3 region has the DNA TGTGCCACCAGCAGAGTGGTCAGAGACAGACACCCCCGGGTTCGCAACAATGAGCAGTTCTTC. Using reference TRBV15 and TRBJ2-1 for the parts outside the CDR3, the full variable domain is DAMVIQNPRYQVTQFGKPVTLSCSQTLNHNVMYWYQQKSSQAPKLLFHYYDKDFNNEADTPDNFQSRRPNTSFCFLDIRSPGLGDTAMYLCATSRVVRDRHPRVRNNEQFFGPGTRLTVL.

This chain joins TRBV2 and TRBJ2-2; D is possibly TRBD1 or TRBD2 (6 bases each). V was trimmed by 2 bases and J by 7 bases, leaving 11 bases between them. Germline V lookup: CDR1 SNHLY, CDR2 FYNNEI. The CDR3 sequence is 14 residues long. CDR3: CASSETGGNGELFF. CDR3 sequence (DNA): TGTGCCAGCAGTGAAACCGGGGGCAACGGGGAGCTGTTTTTT.

This clonotype was counted between two and nine times. The chain couples TRBV18 to TRBJ1-4; the D gene is possibly TRBD1 (5 bases). The germline CDR1 and CDR2 sequences are KGHSH and LQKENI. V gave up 0 bases and J gave up 8 bases, with 16 bases separating them. The CDR3 extends over 16 amino acids. The CDR3 is CASSPPRRRAGEKLFF. The CDR3 DNA follows: TGTGCCAGCTCACCACCGCGTCGCAGGGCGGGGGAAAAACTGTTTTTT. The full variable domain, completed using reference TRBV18 and TRBJ1-4, is NAGVMQNPRHLVRRRGQEARLRCSPMKGHSHVYWYRQLPEEGLKFMVYLQKENIIDESGMPKERFSAEFPKEGPSILRIQQVVRGDSAAYFCASSPPRRRAGEKLFFGSGTQLSVL.

The rearrangement links TRBV2 to TRBJ2-1; 9 bases line up with TRBD2. The CDR3 extends over 15 amino acids. Trimming took 5 bases from V and 6 from J; bases not matched to a gene: 8. CDR1 SNHLY and CDR2 FYNNEI come from the germline V gene. DNA of the CDR3: TGTGCCAGCAGTAAGGCTAGCGGGAATGCCAATGAGCAGTTCTTC. Protein product: CASSKASGNANEQFF.

The V and J genes are TRBV9 and TRBJ2-5, with TRBD2 matching over 11 bases. CDR1 and CDR2 from the germline V gene are SGDLS and YYNGEE. The ends lost 0 bases at V and 7 bases at J; junction bases unmatched: 8. The CDR3 has 16 residues. The CDR3 here is CASSVVAGGPRGTQYF. CDR3 sequence (DNA): TGTGCCAGCAGCGTAGTAGCGGGAGGGCCGAGGGGGACCCAGTACTTC.

The genes are TRBV10-3 and TRBJ2-1; TRBD1 matches at 9 bases. The CDR3 covers 13 residues. V trimming: 4 bases; J trimming: 6 bases; junction bases outside the gene matches: 1. The germline gives CDR1 ENHRY, CDR2 SYGVKD. The DNA for the CDR3 is TGTGCCATCAGTGGGGACAGGGTCAATGAGCAGTTCTTC. Translation gives CAISGDRVNEQFF.

In this sample, this clonotype turned up a few times. This rearrangement joins TRBV12-3 or TRBV12-4 to TRBJ1-1, with D tentatively TRBD1 (5 bases). V dropped 0 bases and J dropped 4 bases, with 9 bases sitting between them. The CDR3 spans 14 residues. The chain's CDR3 is CASSLAGGTTEAFF. The DNA for the CDR3 is TGTGCCAGCAGTTTAGCGGGGGGGACCACTGAAGCTTTCTTT.

Worth noting for this clonotype: This could be a read error, since a much larger clone is one nucleotide away. This chain uses TRBV6-1 with TRBJ2-3, with D perhaps TRBD1 (6 bases). The CDR3 spans 16 residues. Germline CDR1 and CDR2: MNHNS and SASEGT. In DNA, the CDR3 is TGTGTCAGCAGTGTCCTTCCCTACAGGGTCCCAGATACGCAGTATTTT. Translating gives CVSSVLPYRVPDTQYF.

This clonotype was seen a handful of times. The chain combines TRBV7-9 with TRBJ1-6, with D possibly matching TRBD1 (5 bases). This CDR3 is 15 amino acids long. Germline V CDR1 and CDR2: SEHNR, FQNEAQ (reference sequence). V dropped 6 bases and J dropped 10 bases, with 19 bases sitting between them. Here the CDR3 DNA reads TGTGCCAGCAGTACCGTCCGGCAGGGTTGGTCACCCCTCCACTTT. As protein: CASSTVRQGWSPLHF.

The sample holds a few counts of this clonotype. CDR3 residues: CAWSVGGHYEQYF. In DNA, the CDR3 is TGTGCCTGGAGTGTCGGGGGCCACTACGAGCAGTACTTC. V and J are TRBV30 and TRBJ2-7; D may be TRBD1 or TRBD2 (6 bases each). V lost 0 bases and J lost 3, with 9 bases in between. The CDR3 length is 13 residues. CDR1 is GTSNPN, CDR2 SVGIG, per germline (reference sequence).